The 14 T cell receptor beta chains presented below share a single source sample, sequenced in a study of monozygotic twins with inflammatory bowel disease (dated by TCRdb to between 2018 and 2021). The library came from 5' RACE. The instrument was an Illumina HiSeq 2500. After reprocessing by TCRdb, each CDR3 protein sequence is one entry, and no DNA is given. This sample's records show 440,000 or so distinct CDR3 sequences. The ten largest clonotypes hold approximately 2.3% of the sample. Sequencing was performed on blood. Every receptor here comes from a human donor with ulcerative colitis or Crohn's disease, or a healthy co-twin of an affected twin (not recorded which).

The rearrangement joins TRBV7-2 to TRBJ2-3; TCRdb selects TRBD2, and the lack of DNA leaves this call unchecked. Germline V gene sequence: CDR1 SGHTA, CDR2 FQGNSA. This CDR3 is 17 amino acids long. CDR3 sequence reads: CASSLGLAGGLPDTQYF.

The CDR3 here is CASSPPDREAFF. The chain is built from TRBV18 and TRBJ1-1; TCRdb picks TRBD1, but there is no DNA to check that call. Germline CDR1 and CDR2: KGHSH and LQKENI. This CDR3 region has 12 residues.

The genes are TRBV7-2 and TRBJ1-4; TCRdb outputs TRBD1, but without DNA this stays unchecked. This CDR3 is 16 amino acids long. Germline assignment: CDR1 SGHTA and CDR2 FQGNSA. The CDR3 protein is CASSPGPEFNNEKLFF.

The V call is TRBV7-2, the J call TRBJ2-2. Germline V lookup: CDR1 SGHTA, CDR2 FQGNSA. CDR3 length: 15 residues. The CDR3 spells CASSGTNANTGELFF.

CDR3 region: CAWGKSRRGYTF. The V call is TRBV30, the J call TRBJ1-2. The CDR3 sequence is 12 residues long. Per the germline V gene, CDR1 is GTSNPN and CDR2 is SVGIG (reference sequence).

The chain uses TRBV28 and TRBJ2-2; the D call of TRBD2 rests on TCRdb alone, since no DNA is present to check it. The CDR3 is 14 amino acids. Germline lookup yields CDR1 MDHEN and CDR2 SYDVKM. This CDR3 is CASSLIAGEAELFF.

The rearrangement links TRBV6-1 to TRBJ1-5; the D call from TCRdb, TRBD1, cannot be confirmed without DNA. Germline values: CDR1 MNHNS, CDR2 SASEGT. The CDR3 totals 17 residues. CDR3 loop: CASSPRTGGYSNQPQHF.

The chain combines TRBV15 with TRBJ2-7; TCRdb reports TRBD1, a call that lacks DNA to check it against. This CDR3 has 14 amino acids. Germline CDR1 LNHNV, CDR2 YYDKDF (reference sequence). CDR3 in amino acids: CATSRYLQGYEQYF.

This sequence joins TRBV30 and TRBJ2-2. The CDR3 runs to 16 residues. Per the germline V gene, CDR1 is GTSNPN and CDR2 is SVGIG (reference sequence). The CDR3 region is CAWSDPGFANTGELFF.

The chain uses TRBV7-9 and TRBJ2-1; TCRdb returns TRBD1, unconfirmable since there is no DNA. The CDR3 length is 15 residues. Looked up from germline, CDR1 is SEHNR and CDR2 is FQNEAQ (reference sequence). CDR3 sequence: CASSLPRTGTNEQFF.

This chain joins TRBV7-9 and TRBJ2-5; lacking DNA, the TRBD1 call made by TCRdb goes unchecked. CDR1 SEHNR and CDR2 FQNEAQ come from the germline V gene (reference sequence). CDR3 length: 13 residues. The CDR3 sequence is CASSLRDTETQYF.

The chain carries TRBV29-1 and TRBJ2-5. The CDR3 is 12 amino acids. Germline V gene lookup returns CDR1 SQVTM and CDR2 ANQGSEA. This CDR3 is CSLAGGPETQYF.

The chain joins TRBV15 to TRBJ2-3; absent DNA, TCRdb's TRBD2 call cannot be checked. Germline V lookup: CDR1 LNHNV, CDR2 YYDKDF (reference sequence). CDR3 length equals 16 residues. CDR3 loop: CATSRDRAISTDTQYF.

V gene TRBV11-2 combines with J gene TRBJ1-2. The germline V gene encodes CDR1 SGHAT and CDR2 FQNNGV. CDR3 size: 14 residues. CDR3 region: CASSLGDLGYGYTF. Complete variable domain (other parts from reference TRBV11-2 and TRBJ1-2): EAGVAQSPRYKIIEKRQSVAFWCNPISGHATLYWYQQILGQGPKLLIQFQNNGVVDDSQLPKDRFSAERLKGVDSTLKIQPAKLEDSAVYLCASSLGDLGYGYTFGSGTRLTVV.